This paragraph covers one T cell receptor (beta chain) sequence. Its antigen is unidentified. The junction departs from germline at one end; a sequencing error may be responsible. Germline assignment: CDR1 SGHVS and CDR2 FNYEAQ. CDR3 size: 15 residues. The data are from a study of T cell repertoires in cytomegalovirus infection. Study context: An indication of both CMV infection and matching HLA type came from public TCR beta signatures.

TCRdb ran MiXCR on the reads and lists one entry per CDR3 protein. The table has 200,000 or so distinct CDR3 sequences, 25% to 30% seen once. Study-level points and caveats: Carriage of CMV together with the relevant HLA was identifiable through cumulative public TCR beta family frequency. In two of eight donors, the top clonotype was HLA-C-restricted CMV-specific.

The sequence was collected from a human donor in good health (CMV status not recorded). Some clones in this sample may be carry-over from other donors' samples. Sequencing was carried out using PBMCs. The chain recombines TRBV7-6 with TRBJ1-1; the D gene is possibly TRBD1 (5 bases). CDR3 in amino acids: CASSLAGGTNTVAFF. The CDR3 nucleotides are TGTGCCAGCAGCTTAGCAGGCGGGACGAACACTGTAGCTTTCTTT.